Shown below are 25 T cell receptor beta chains from a single sample sequenced in a study of shared clonotypes between healthy human individuals. TCRdb keeps only in-frame clones here, not all; method: immunoSEQ multiplex PCR. Found here are about 1 million clones, 75% of them singletons; the top ten hold nearly 1.5%. Material for sequencing was memory CD4+ T cells sorted from blood. Stated subset: CD45RA-negative fraction. The receptor source for this set is a man between 18 and 29 years old in good health.

The rearrangement joins TRBV19 to TRBJ1-2; tentative D call: TRBD1 (6 bases). Germline CDR1 reads LNHDA; CDR2 reads SQIVND (reference sequence). Trimming took 4 bases from V and 7 from J, leaving 13 bases between them. CDR3 length: 13 residues. The CDR3 DNA is TGTGCCAGTAGTAGCCACAGGGAGGGTGGCTACACCTTC. This encodes CASSSHREGGYTF.

The V and J genes are TRBV5-1 and TRBJ2-2; 8 nucleotides align to TRBD1. With V trimmed by 0 bases and J by 1 base, 2 bases remained unmatched. The CDR3 contains 16 residues. CDR1 is SGHRS, CDR2 YFSETQ, per germline. CDR3 region: CASSLGTGRNTGELFF. In DNA, the CDR3 is TGCGCCAGCAGCTTGGGGACAGGGAGGAACACCGGGGAGCTGTTTTTT.

The rearrangement uses TRBV25-1 and TRBJ2-5; 11 positions agree with TRBD2. J gave up 5 bases and V 3 bases, and 8 bases lay outside the gene matches. This CDR3 spans 16 amino acids. Per germline, CDR1 MGHDK and CDR2 SYGVNS. This CDR3 reads CASSEWLAGGYETQYF. DNA of the CDR3: TGTGCCAGCAGTGAGTGGCTAGCGGGAGGTTACGAGACCCAGTACTTC.

This clone was seen a single time. The CDR3 carries no conserved terminal phenylalanine or tryptophan, so it likely arises from a read error. The CDR3 loop reads CASSSPPKYEQYL. As DNA, the CDR3 is TGTGCCAGCAGCTCCCCCCCCAAGTACGAGCAGTACCTC. The rearrangement links TRBV7-2 to TRBJ2-7; D call uncertain. The CDR3 is 13 residues long. Germline V lookup: CDR1 SGHTA, CDR2 FQGNSA. V lost 4 bases and J lost 4, with 11 bases in between.

The genes are TRBV6-5 and TRBJ1-1; 7 positions match TRBD1. Per the germline V gene, CDR1 is MNHEY and CDR2 is SVGAGI. The CDR3 extends over 15 amino acids. V trimming: 5 bases; J trimming: 3 bases; junction bases outside the gene matches: 9. CDR3 sequence reads: CASSRSATGDTEAFF. CDR3 DNA: TGTGCCAGCAGTCGTTCCGCTACAGGGGACACTGAAGCTTTCTTT.

The chain employs TRBV2 and TRBJ2-1; a possible D gene is TRBD2 (7 bases). In germline, CDR1 is SNHLY, CDR2 FYNNEI. With 7 bases removed from V and 4 bases from J, the gap between germline ends came to 11 bases. This CDR3 comprises 13 residues. CDR3 sequence reads: CASKEGGYNEQFF. DNA for the CDR3: TGTGCCAGCAAGGAGGGGGGGTACAATGAGCAGTTCTTC. Together with reference TRBV2 and TRBJ2-1, the CDR3 gives the full variable domain: EPEVTQTPSHQVTQMGQEVILRCVPISNHLYFYWYRQILGQKVEFLVSFYNNEISEKSEIFDDQFSVERPDGSNFTLKIRSTKLEDSAMYFCASKEGGYNEQFFGPGTRLTVL.

CDR3 sequence: CASTVKRGMNTEAFF. The CDR3 region has the DNA TGTGCCAGTACGGTAAAGCGGGGTATGAACACTGAAGCTTTCTTT. The chain employs TRBV19 and TRBJ1-1; D is unclear. V lost 7 bases and J 0 bases, leaving 15 bases between the germline ends. Per germline, CDR1 LNHDA and CDR2 SQIVND (reference sequence). The CDR3 is 15 amino acids.

J is TRBJ1-2 and V is TRBV6-5; the D gene is possibly TRBD1 (6 bases). In germline, CDR1 is MNHEY, CDR2 SVGAGI. V lost 5 bases and J 8 bases, leaving 18 bases between the germline ends. The CDR3 has 14 residues. The CDR3 spells CASSQPSQGGGYTF. CDR3 in DNA: TGTGCCAGCAGTCAACCTTCACAGGGCGGGGGCTACACCTTC.

There are a few counts of this clone. This chain links TRBV10-1 with TRBJ2-1; 8 positions match TRBD2. Trimming took 4 bases from V and 3 from J; bases not matched to a gene: 8. Per the germline V gene, CDR1 is WNHNN and CDR2 is SYGVQD (reference sequence). The CDR3 is made up of 16 amino acids. CDR3 DNA sequence: TGCGCCAGCAGTGCTTTAGCGGGGACCTTCTACAATGAGCAGTTCTTC. This translates into CASSALAGTFYNEQFF.

The genes are TRBV5-6 and TRBJ1-2; D uncertain. From germline, CDR1 is SGHDT and CDR2 YYEEEE. This CDR3 region has 14 residues. The V end lost 0 bases, the J end lost 7 bases, and 13 bases lay between the germline ends. The DNA of the CDR3 is TGTGCCAGCAGCTTGGGTGGCCAAAACGGTGGCTACACCTTC. This translates into CASSLGGQNGGYTF.

The V gene is TRBV9, the J gene TRBJ1-4, with D tentatively TRBD1 (5 bases). The CDR3 consists of 15 residues. The V end lost 0 bases, the J end lost 8 bases, and 14 bases lay between the germline ends. The germline CDR1 and CDR2 sequences are SGDLS and YYNGEE. For the CDR3, the DNA is TGTGCCAGCAGCGTAGGTGGGGGAGGTGAGGAAAAACTGTTTTTT. This codes for CASSVGGGGEEKLFF. Complete variable domain (other parts from reference TRBV9 and TRBJ1-4): DSGVTQTPKHLITATGQRVTLRCSPRSGDLSVYWYQQSLDQGLQFLIQYYNGEERAKGNILERFSAQQFPDLHSELNLSSLELGDSALYFCASSVGGGGEEKLFFGSGTQLSVL.

To note about this clone: Other DNA sequences in the same sample also yield this CDR3. The chain uses TRBV9 and TRBJ2-1; D perhaps matches TRBD2 (6 bases). Germline V gene sequence: CDR1 SGDLS, CDR2 YYNGEE. CDR3 size: 15 residues. Trimming removed 2 bases from V and 1 base from J, with 10 bases in between. In DNA, the CDR3 is TGTGCCAGCAGCGTCCAAAGCGGGTCCTACAATGAGCAGTTCTTC. Encoded protein: CASSVQSGSYNEQFF.

The V and J genes are TRBV14 and TRBJ2-7; possibly TRBD1 or TRBD2 for D (6 bases each). Germline lookup yields CDR1 SGHDN and CDR2 FVKESK. CDR3 length: 17 residues. V lost 4 bases and J 3 bases, leaving 22 bases between the germline ends. The CDR3 DNA sequence: TGTGCCAGCAGCCCAAGATTCGGGGGCCAGTTACTCTACGAGCAGTACTTC. As protein: CASSPRFGGQLLYEQYF.

The rearrangement joins TRBV21-1 to TRBJ2-2; the table's D call, TRBD2, has no DNA check behind it. TRBV21-1 corresponds to a pseudogene. This CDR3 has 18 amino acids. The CDR3 reads CASSKPLAGGGNTGELFF. CDR3 nucleotides: TGTGCCAGCAGCAAACCCCTAGCGGGAGGGGGGAACACCGGGGAGCTGTTTTTT.

V gene TRBV6-5 combines with J gene TRBJ1-2; TRBD1 matches 7 bases. Trimming took 6 bases from V and 0 from J; bases not matched to a gene: 4. The CDR3 runs 14 residues. Per the germline V gene, CDR1 is MNHEY and CDR2 is SVGAGI. The CDR3 here is CASRGTATNYGYTF. The CDR3 coding sequence is TGTGCCAGCAGAGGGACAGCTACTAACTATGGCTACACCTTC.

J is TRBJ1-1 and V is TRBV2; 7 positions match TRBD1. CDR3 length: 12 residues. Germline CDR1 and CDR2: SNHLY and FYNNEI. V was clipped by 5 bases and J by 6 bases; unmatched bases: 3. The CDR3 DNA reads TGTGCCAGCAGTAGACAGGGACCTGAAGCTTTCTTT. This sequence encodes CASSRQGPEAFF.

As DNA, the CDR3 is TGTGCCAGCAGTGCACTCAGCTACAATGAGCAGTTCTTC. Protein: CASSALSYNEQFF. This chain connects TRBV25-1 to TRBJ2-1; D is undetermined. V was trimmed by 4 bases and J by 3 bases, leaving 7 bases between them. In germline, CDR1 is MGHDK, CDR2 SYGVNS. This CDR3 region has 13 residues.

The J gene is TRBJ1-1, the V gene TRBV6-5; possible D gene TRBD1, 6 bases. The CDR3 consists of 14 residues. V gave up 2 bases and J gave up 6 bases, with 13 bases separating them. Germline CDR1 reads MNHEY; CDR2 reads SVGAGI. CDR3 DNA sequence: TGTGCCAGCAGTTACGTAAAGGGGGGTGCTGAAGCTTTCTTT. Its protein product is CASSYVKGGAEAFF.

CDR3 DNA: TGTGCCAGCAGTGATAGGGCAGATTCTAACTATGGCTACACCTTC. This codes for CASSDRADSNYGYTF. The V and J genes are TRBV6-1 and TRBJ1-2; no reliable D call. This CDR3 spans 15 amino acids. The V end was cut by 3 bases, the J end by 0 bases, with 11 bases between. In germline, CDR1 is MNHNS, CDR2 SASEGT.

The rearrangement links TRBV5-1 to TRBJ1-1; maybe TRBD1 (6 bases). Per the germline V gene, CDR1 is SGHRS and CDR2 is YFSETQ. The CDR3 spans 13 residues. V lost 6 bases to trimming and J lost 4 bases, with 13 bases between them. For the CDR3, the DNA is TGCGCCAGCAATCTCAGGGGAGCCACTGAAGCTTTCTTT. Translated: CASNLRGATEAFF. Based on the CDR3 plus reference TRBV5-1 and TRBJ1-1, the full variable domain is KAGVTQTPRYLIKTRGQQVTLSCSPISGHRSVSWYQQTPGQGLQFLFEYFSETQRNKGNFPGRFSGRQFSNSRSEMNVSTLELGDSALYLCASNLRGATEAFFGQGTRLTVV.

This clone was observed many times. The rearrangement uses TRBV5-1 and TRBJ2-5; D not resolved. Germline V lookup: CDR1 SGHRS, CDR2 YFSETQ. This CDR3 is 15 amino acids long. V gave up 4 bases and J gave up 1 base, with 14 bases separating them. CDR3 bases: TGCGCCAGCAGCCAACACCTGAGTGGCCAAGAGACCCAGTACTTC. Translating it yields CASSQHLSGQETQYF.

J is TRBJ2-2 and V is TRBV19; 9 positions match TRBD2. Trimming took 9 bases from V and 2 from J; bases not matched to a gene: 16. Germline V CDR1 and CDR2: LNHDA, SQIVND (reference sequence). The CDR3 covers 18 residues. CDR3 amino acids: CASQRGPASGKNTGELFF. The CDR3 bases are TGTGCCAGCCAGAGGGGACCCGCTAGCGGGAAAAACACCGGGGAGCTGTTTTTT.

V gene TRBV7-8 combines with J gene TRBJ2-2; tentatively, D is TRBD1 (5 bases). V was trimmed by 1 base and J by 4 bases, leaving 13 bases between them. The CDR3 extends over 16 amino acids. The germline gives CDR1 SGHVS, CDR2 FQNEAQ. The CDR3 protein is CASSLGWQGITGELFF. CDR3 bases: TGTGCCAGCAGCTTAGGATGGCAGGGAATCACCGGGGAGCTGTTTTTT.

The gene calls are TRBV19 and TRBJ1-2; TRBD1 is a possible D gene (5 bases). Trimming stripped 7 bases from V and 4 bases from J, with 7 bases between. This CDR3 is 11 amino acids long. Per germline, CDR1 LNHDA and CDR2 SQIVND (reference sequence). DNA of the CDR3: TGTGCCAGTACGGGGGGCTATGGCTACACCTTC. Encoded protein: CASTGGYGYTF.

This clone was seen only a few times. The V call is TRBV30, the J call TRBJ1-1, with D unresolved. The CDR3 is 13 residues long. The V and J ends lost 3 bases and 0 bases respectively, with 8 bases between them. Germline CDR1 is GTSNPN and CDR2 is SVGIG (reference sequence). The CDR3 DNA is TGTGCCTGGAGCCTCTGGGTGAACACTGAAGCTTTCTTT. Encoded protein: CAWSLWVNTEAFF. Full variable domain (rest looked up from reference TRBV30 and TRBJ1-1): SQTIHQWPATLVQPVGSPLSLECTVEGTSNPNLYWYRQAAGRGLQLLFYSVGIGQISSEVPQNLSASRPQDRQFILSSKKLLLSDSGFYLCAWSLWVNTEAFFGQGTRLTVV.